The text below deals with one T cell receptor (beta chain). The data stem from a study of Ad26.COV2.S vaccination and SARS-CoV-2 variants. Libraries were prepared by immunoSEQ multiplex PCR; TCRdb keeps only in-frame clonotypes and omits some of them. Here the sample spans some 390,000 clones, about 88% being singletons. Described treatment: over 15 received Ad26.COV2.S at low or high dose, single or two shots; a few received placebo; per-sample allocation not given. Day 63 after the first vaccine or placebo injection was the time point for sampling. This CDR3 has 12 amino acids. Germline-derived CDR1 and CDR2 are PRHDT and FYEKMQ (reference sequence). The V end was cut by 1 base, the J end by 7 bases, with 8 bases between.

The sample consisted of peripheral blood, taken in a trial of Ad26.COV2.S vaccine versus placebo. The TCR comes from a person aged 18-60 years who received the Ad26.COV2.S COVID-19 vaccine or a placebo. The chain has TRBV13 and TRBJ2-7; D gene uncertain. This CDR3 is CASSLEGREQYF. The CDR3 nucleotides are TGTGCCAGCAGCTTAGAAGGCAGGGAGCAGTACTTC.